The 29 T cell receptor beta chains given below trace back to one sample, sequenced in a study of beta chain features in type 1 diabetes. Sequencing targeted expressed TCRB transcripts, as all isolated RNA had been reverse transcribed. Profiling relied on immunoSEQ multiplex PCR, and the TCRdb table lists in-frame clones only, not all of them. This table has fewer than 350,000 clones, 20% appearing once. The sample taken for sequencing was naive CD4+ T cells from blood. These receptors came from a woman under 30 in good health.

This clone was found a few times. This sample includes further DNA sequences coding for the same CDR3. The V and J genes are TRBV5-1 and TRBJ2-3; 10 nucleotides align to TRBD1. CDR1 and CDR2 (germline): SGHRS, YFSETQ. This CDR3 has 16 residues. Trimming cost V 0 bases and J 5 bases; bases outside gene matches: 6. The CDR3 sequence: CASSLVGTGVGDTQYF. The CDR3 nucleotides read TGCGCCAGCAGCTTGGTCGGGACAGGGGTTGGAGATACGCAGTATTTT.

The J gene is TRBJ1-4, the V gene TRBV5-6; possible D gene TRBD1, 5 bases. This CDR3 contains 15 residues. Germline V gene lookup returns CDR1 SGHDT and CDR2 YYEEEE. V lost 4 bases and J lost 5, with 15 bases in between. In nucleotides, the CDR3 is TGTGCCAGCAGCGACCTCGCAGGGATGAATGAAAAACTGTTTTTT. Its protein product is CASSDLAGMNEKLFF. The variable domain in full, completed from reference TRBV5-6 and TRBJ1-4, reads DAGVTQSPTHLIKTRGQQVTLRCSPKSGHDTVSWYQQALGQGPQFIFQYYEEEERQRGNFPDRFSGHQFPNYSSELNVNALLLGDSALYLCASSDLAGMNEKLFFGSGTQLSVL.

The J gene is TRBJ2-5, the V gene TRBV10-3; TRBD1 matches 7 bases. This CDR3 has 13 amino acids. V was pared by 8 bases and J by 3 bases, with 6 bases of the junction left unmatched. Germline V gene sequence: CDR1 ENHRY, CDR2 SYGVKD. CDR3 in amino acids: CAIQDRAEETQYF. The CDR3 DNA reads as TGTGCCATCCAAGACAGGGCCGAAGAGACCCAGTACTTC.

This sequence joins TRBV30 and TRBJ2-3; D is unresolved. Trimming took 3 bases from V and 3 from J, leaving 4 bases between them. This CDR3 has 11 residues. Germline CDR1 GTSNPN, CDR2 SVGIG (reference sequence). CDR3 residues: CAWSVTDTQYF. In nucleotides, the CDR3 is TGTGCCTGGAGCGTTACAGATACGCAGTATTTT.

This clone showed up just a few times. The CDR3: CASRQGEETQYF. CDR3 DNA sequence: TGTGCCAGCAGGCAGGGGGAGGAGACCCAGTACTTC. The gene calls are TRBV25-1 and TRBJ2-5; TRBD1 agrees at 7 bases. Germline trimming cut 6 bases from V and 5 bases from J; bases unmatched to any gene: 3. Germline CDR1 and CDR2: MGHDK and SYGVNS. This CDR3 has 12 amino acids.

This clone has just one count. The rearrangement uses TRBV4-1 and TRBJ2-5, with D perhaps TRBD1 (5 bases). The CDR3 runs to 13 residues. Germline V gene sequence: CDR1 MGHRA, CDR2 YSYEKL. V lost 4 bases, J lost 5 bases, and 11 bases lay in between. CDR3 protein: CASSPNRRETQYF. CDR3 bases: TGCGCCAGCAGCCCCAACAGGCGGGAGACCCAGTACTTC.

This clone came up a few times. The chain links TRBV11-1 to TRBJ2-7, with D unclear. The CDR3 sequence is 13 residues long. Trimming stripped 6 bases from V and 6 bases from J, with 15 bases between. Germline lookup yields CDR1 SGHAT and CDR2 FQDESV (reference sequence). CDR3 residues: CASRPQSVGEQYF. The CDR3 region has the DNA TGTGCCAGCAGGCCCCAGAGCGTTGGCGAGCAGTACTTC.

The CDR3 is CASSQTRFGELFF. As DNA, the CDR3 is TGCGCCAGCAGCCAGACTAGATTCGGGGAGCTGTTTTTT. J is TRBJ2-2 and V is TRBV4-1; D possibly corresponds to TRBD2 (6 bases). The CDR3 has 13 amino acids. Trimming removed 3 bases from V and 7 bases from J, with 9 bases in between. CDR1 is MGHRA, CDR2 YSYEKL, per germline.

The gene calls are TRBV9 and TRBJ1-3, with a weak D call TRBD1 (5 bases). The CDR3 has 15 residues. The V end lost 4 bases, the J end lost 0 bases, and 11 bases lay between the germline ends. Germline loops: CDR1 SGDLS, CDR2 YYNGEE. CDR3 loop: CASSPWGGSGNTIYF. Here the CDR3 DNA reads TGTGCCAGCAGCCCATGGGGGGGCTCTGGAAACACCATATATTTT. Filled out from reference TRBV9 and TRBJ1-3, the complete variable domain reads DSGVTQTPKHLITATGQRVTLRCSPRSGDLSVYWYQQSLDQGLQFLIQYYNGEERAKGNILERFSAQQFPDLHSELNLSSLELGDSALYFCASSPWGGSGNTIYFGEGSWLTVV.

The J gene is TRBJ1-2, the V gene TRBV29-1, with TRBD1 as a possible D gene (5 bases). Germline-derived CDR1 and CDR2 are SQVTM and ANQGSEA. CDR3 length: 12 residues. V dropped 7 bases and J dropped 1 base, with 10 bases sitting between them. The CDR3 loop is CSAGDSNYGYTF. CDR3 DNA sequence: TGCAGCGCTGGTGACAGTAACTATGGCTACACCTTC.

The rearrangement links TRBV5-1 to TRBJ2-1, with 10 bases matching TRBD2. Trimming removed 4 bases from V and 5 bases from J; junction bases left unmatched: 6. This CDR3 has 15 residues. Germline CDR1 and CDR2: SGHRS and YFSETQ. CDR3 in amino acids: CASSVAGGQNNEQFF. CDR3 coding DNA: TGCGCCAGCAGCGTAGCGGGGGGCCAGAACAATGAGCAGTTCTTC.

The chain joins TRBV4-2 to TRBJ1-1; D is unresolved. Trimming pared 4 bases from V and 4 bases from J, leaving 10 bases between. The germline V gene has CDR1 LGHNA and CDR2 YNFKEQ. CDR3 length equals 13 residues. For the CDR3, the DNA is TGTGCCAGCAGCCTCGGACTCGGCACTGAAGCTTTCTTT. This gives the protein CASSLGLGTEAFF.

V gene TRBV9 combines with J gene TRBJ1-6; TRBD1 matches at 9 bases. The CDR3 length is 18 residues. From germline, CDR1 is SGDLS and CDR2 YYNGEE. Germline trimming cut 4 bases from V and 0 bases from J; bases unmatched to any gene: 8. CDR3 sequence (DNA): TGTGCCAGCAGCCTGGGAGACAGGGGGAGCTCCTATAATTCACCCCTCCACTTT. Translated: CASSLGDRGSSYNSPLHF. Variable domain in full (rest from reference TRBV9 and TRBJ1-6): DSGVTQTPKHLITATGQRVTLRCSPRSGDLSVYWYQQSLDQGLQFLIQYYNGEERAKGNILERFSAQQFPDLHSELNLSSLELGDSALYFCASSLGDRGSSYNSPLHFGNGTRLTVT.

This clone has only a few counts. V gene TRBV7-2 combines with J gene TRBJ2-5; 7 bases fit TRBD1. The CDR3 contains 16 residues. V lost 1 base, J lost 5 bases, and 10 bases stayed unmatched. From germline, CDR1 is SGHTA and CDR2 FQGNSA. This CDR3 is CASSLVNRGSRETQYF. The CDR3 DNA is TGTGCCAGCAGCTTAGTCAACAGGGGAAGTCGGGAGACCCAGTACTTC.

The rearrangement joins TRBV7-9 to TRBJ1-1; D gene uncertain. Trimming cost V 5 bases and J 0 bases, with 16 bases left between them. Germline CDR1 is SEHNR and CDR2 is FQNEAQ (reference sequence). The CDR3 has 16 amino acids. As DNA, the CDR3 is TGTGCCAGCAGCCGAGGGCCGACCGGGATGAACACTGAAGCTTTCTTT. It is translated as CASSRGPTGMNTEAFF.

The rearrangement joins TRBV18 to TRBJ1-1; 10 bases fit TRBD1. V trimming: 3 bases; J trimming: 5 bases; junction bases outside the gene matches: 6. Germline V gene lookup returns CDR1 KGHSH and CDR2 LQKENI. This CDR3 region has 15 residues. CDR3 DNA sequence: TGTGCCAGCTCACCTTCGACAGGGGGCTTTACTGAAGCTTTCTTT. Translating gives CASSPSTGGFTEAFF.

The chain joins TRBV30 to TRBJ1-3, with 7 positions matching TRBD1. V dropped 1 base and J dropped 0; count of bases not matched to a gene: 3. Germline V gene sequence: CDR1 GTSNPN, CDR2 SVGIG (reference sequence). The CDR3 extends over 15 amino acids. The CDR3 reads CAWSGDRGSGNTIYF. DNA for the CDR3: TGTGCCTGGAGTGGGGACAGAGGCTCTGGAAACACCATATATTTT.

The sample holds a few counts of this clone. In nucleotides, the CDR3 is TGTGCCAGCAGTGTCAGGGAGGGGAATGGCTACACCTTC. It specifies CASSVREGNGYTF. This chain uses TRBV5-4 with TRBJ1-2, with a possible D match to TRBD1 (5 bases). Looked up from germline, CDR1 is SGHNT and CDR2 is YYREEE (reference sequence). This CDR3 region has 13 residues. V lost 5 bases and J 6 bases, leaving 14 bases between the germline ends.

This rearrangement joins TRBV5-1 to TRBJ2-2; possible D gene TRBD1, 6 bases. Trimming removed 4 bases from V and 3 bases from J, with 10 bases in between. This CDR3 has 14 amino acids. Germline V gene sequence: CDR1 SGHRS, CDR2 YFSETQ. The CDR3 sequence is CASSRDIYTGELFF. CDR3 nucleotides: TGCGCCAGCAGCCGGGACATTTACACCGGGGAGCTGTTTTTT.

CDR3 sequence reads: CASSLVRGHEQYF. The CDR3 nucleotides read TGTGCCAGCAGCTTAGTAAGGGGCCACGAGCAGTACTTC. This sequence joins TRBV7-2 and TRBJ2-7, with D possibly TRBD1 on 5 matching bases. The germline CDR1 and CDR2 sequences are SGHTA and FQGNSA. Between the trimmed V and J ends, which lost 1 base and 5 bases, there was a span of 9 bases. The CDR3 consists of 13 residues. Using reference TRBV7-2 and TRBJ2-7 for the parts outside the CDR3, the full variable domain is GAGVSQSPSNKVTEKGKDVELRCDPISGHTALYWYRQSLGQGLEFLIYFQGNSAPDKSGLPSDRFSAERTGGSVSTLTIQRTQQEDSAVYLCASSLVRGHEQYFGPGTRLTVT.

The CDR3 DNA follows: TGTGCCTGGGGAAGGACAGGAGGCACCGGGGAGCTGTTTTTT. This encodes CAWGRTGGTGELFF. This chain uses TRBV30 with TRBJ2-2; TRBD1 aligns across 7 bases. Germline CDR1 is GTSNPN and CDR2 is SVGIG (reference sequence). Trimming removed 5 bases from V and 4 bases from J; junction bases left unmatched: 7. This CDR3 comprises 14 residues.

The chain recombines TRBV9 with TRBJ2-5; a weak D match, TRBD1 (5 bases). Trimming shortened V by 2 bases and J by 1 base, and 12 bases separated the two germline ends. The CDR3 contains 15 residues. Germline CDR1 reads SGDLS; CDR2 reads YYNGEE. The CDR3 bases are TGTGCCAGCAGCGTGACTCAGGGATCCCAAGAGACCCAGTACTTC. This encodes CASSVTQGSQETQYF.

This chain connects TRBV18 to TRBJ1-2; tentative D call: TRBD1 (6 bases). Germline CDR1 is KGHSH and CDR2 is LQKENI. This CDR3 spans 15 amino acids. Deletions cut 8 bases from V and 4 bases from J, with 20 bases between. This CDR3 is CASAARPGQPYGYTF. CDR3 nucleotide sequence: TGTGCCAGCGCAGCCCGCCCAGGACAGCCCTATGGCTACACCTTC.

This clone was counted a few times. This chain uses TRBV5-1 with TRBJ2-3; D may be TRBD2 (5 bases). Germline assignment: CDR1 SGHRS and CDR2 YFSETQ. The CDR3 runs 18 residues. V was pared by 4 bases and J by 0 bases, with 21 bases between. This CDR3 reads CASSLDPPLATSTDTQYF. Written as DNA, the CDR3 is TGCGCCAGCAGCCTCGATCCCCCCCTAGCCACTAGCACAGATACGCAGTATTTT.

In DNA form, the CDR3 reads TGTGCCAGCAGTGAGGGACAGCAGAACACCGGGGAGCTGTTTTTT. Translating it yields CASSEGQQNTGELFF. J is TRBJ2-2 and V is TRBV2; 7 positions match TRBD1. From germline, CDR1 is SNHLY and CDR2 FYNNEI. V lost 3 bases, J lost 1 base, and 2 bases stayed unmatched. This CDR3 region has 15 residues.

In this sample, this clone turned up a few times. This chain links TRBV7-3 with TRBJ2-1; the D gene is possibly TRBD2 (6 bases). The CDR3 totals 12 residues. Germline V gene sequence: CDR1 SGHTA, CDR2 FQGTGA. V lost 4 bases and J lost 9, with 10 bases in between. The CDR3 is CASSYMGGEQFF. The CDR3 nucleotides read TGTGCCAGCAGCTACATGGGGGGTGAGCAGTTCTTC. The full variable domain, its missing parts supplied by reference TRBV7-3 and TRBJ2-1, is GAGVSQTPSNKVTEKGKYVELRCDPISGHTALYWYRQSLGQGPEFLIYFQGTGAADDSGLPNDRFFAVRPEGSVSTLKIQRTERGDSAVYLCASSYMGGEQFFGPGTRLTVL.

The gene calls are TRBV29-1 and TRBJ2-7, with D unresolved. The CDR3 contains 13 residues. V was pared by 6 bases and J by 0 bases, with 12 bases between. Germline CDR1 and CDR2: SQVTM and ANQGSEA. Written as DNA, the CDR3 is TGCAGCGTCGCCAGGCTGAGCTCCTACGAGCAGTACTTC. Encoded protein: CSVARLSSYEQYF.

The chain recombines TRBV5-1 with TRBJ1-2; 7 bases match TRBD1. Germline V gene lookup returns CDR1 SGHRS and CDR2 YFSETQ. The CDR3 is 14 amino acids. The V segment lost 0 bases and the J segment 5 bases; nucleotides outside the gene matches: 4. The CDR3 spells CASSLVDRLYGYTF. CDR3 coding DNA: TGCGCCAGCAGCTTGGTGGACAGGCTATATGGCTACACCTTC.

This clone has only a few counts. The rearrangement links TRBV21-1 to TRBJ2-7; the table's D gene call, TRBD1, was not cross checked with the DNA. TRBV21-1 constitutes a pseudogene. This CDR3 has 16 residues. The CDR3 nucleotides are TGTGCCAGCAGCAAAGAGGGGGGACAGGGGCTCCACGAGCAGTACTTC. Amino acid sequence: CASSKEGGQGLHEQYF.